This T cell receptor beta chain was sequenced in a study of ipilimumab plus nivolumab after autologous stem cell transplantation (dated by TCRdb to the early 2020s). At the level of the whole study: The median number of doses received by trial patients was about five for ipilimumab and 7 or 8 for nivolumab. Included in the myeloma cohort were high-risk transplant-naive patients as well as patients relapsing within 3 years of a first autologous transplant. Patients in the trial were undergoing autologous transplant and had high-risk diffuse large B cell lymphoma, mature T cell lymphoma, or multiple myeloma. The intent-to-treat population of the trial was made up of under 40 patients. The paper's findings and limits, for the study overall: Combined checkpoint inhibition appeared tolerable as post-transplant consolidation, according to the authors' conclusion. Per the authors, a biologic rationale for further study of the post-transplant checkpoint inhibition approach was offered by T cell receptor repertoire, regulatory T cell phenotype and gut microbiota profiles.

Points on this clone: Its antigen specificity is not known. Base quality data are lacking; no much larger clone is found one base away.

Starting 14 to 28 days after the autologous transplant, patients began checkpoint therapy, which included ipilimumab at 1 mg/kg intravenously on day 1 of selected weeks. Patients received nivolumab at 3 mg/kg intravenously on day 1 of weeks 1, 4, 7, 10, and every two weeks through week 26. This was a Phase Ib clinical trial that tested ipilimumab plus nivolumab, given as combined checkpoint inhibition, for consolidation following autologous stem cell transplantation. Preparation of the library involved the immunoSEQ multiplex PCR assay. The table was pulled from immuneACCESS by TCRdb, which kept in-frame rearrangements only. Such tables lose some clones; where checked, under half of the loss comes from unresolved V genes, and the rest has no known cause. This sample holds about 43,000 clones; approximately 91% were observed only once. The biggest ten clones account for 0.7% to 1% of the sample.

The V end loses 6 bases and the J end loses 11 bases, and a stretch of 25 bases separates them. In the germline V gene, CDR1 corresponds to SGHVS and CDR2 to FNYEAQ. Its CDR3 holds 16 amino acids, cysteine through phenylalanine. Only the CDR3 portion is preserved as DNA: 48 bases, with reading frame beginning at the first base. The input for sequencing was PBMCs, taken in a trial of ipilimumab plus nivolumab as post-transplant consolidation. The clonotype comes from a male donor with multiple myeloma. The chain was built from TRBV7-6 and TRBJ1-4, with the identity of the D gene unclear. The DNA sequence reads TGTGCCAGCAGTGGTTATCGGCAGACACCCCTGGGGAAACTGTTTTTT. This gives the protein CASSGYRQTPLGKLFF.